The 24 T cell receptor beta chains given below trace back to one sample, sequenced in a study of identical twins. TCRdb ran MiXCR on the 5' RACE reads and lists one entry per CDR3 protein. The table lists hundreds of thousands of distinct CDR3 sequences, 18% of them singletons. This sample was shared with a second study, whose subject was T cells expressing NK-cell markers.

The material sequenced was PBMCs. These receptors came from a woman between 18 and 29 years old in good health.

This clonotype turned up a few times. The chain uses TRBV12-3 or TRBV12-4 and TRBJ1-3; D may be TRBD1 (5 bases). The CDR3 has 13 residues. Trimming took 6 bases from V and 6 from J, leaving 12 bases between them. CDR3: CASSSGGLNTIYF. The CDR3 DNA follows: TGTGCCAGCAGCTCGGGGGGTTTAAACACCATATATTTT.

DNA for the CDR3: TGTGCCAGCACTACCATGGCAGGGGACGGAGAGACCCAGTACTTC. It yields the protein CASTTMAGDGETQYF. This chain uses TRBV9 with TRBJ2-5, with TRBD1 as a possible D gene (6 bases). The CDR3 spans 15 residues. Deletions cut 6 bases from V and 4 bases from J, with 19 bases between. Germline CDR1 and CDR2: SGDLS and YYNGEE.

Concerning this clonotype: Its ends do not fully match the called genes, so a read error is possible. V is TRBV29-1 and J is TRBJ2-3; 9 positions agree with TRBD1. The CDR3 has 13 residues. The germline V gene has CDR1 SQVTM and CDR2 ANQGSEA. Written as DNA, the CDR3 is TGCAGCGTTGAAGTGGGACAGGGAAGAGCGAGGGATTTT. Translating gives CSVEVGQGRARDF.

This chain links TRBV9 with TRBJ2-1; 14 positions match TRBD2. The CDR3 contains 16 residues. V trimming: 3 bases; J trimming: 7 bases; junction bases outside the gene matches: 6. The germline V gene has CDR1 SGDLS and CDR2 YYNGEE. The CDR3 DNA is TGTGCCAGCAGCGCCGGACTAGCGGGGGGACAGAATGAGCAGTTCTTC. Translated, it gives CASSAGLAGGQNEQFF.

The chain links TRBV20-1 to TRBJ1-2; no definite D call. The CDR3 contains 11 residues. Germline lookup yields CDR1 DFQATT and CDR2 SNEGSKA (reference sequence). V was clipped by 3 bases and J by 4 bases, with 6 bases between them. This CDR3 is CSARPVYGYTF. Here the CDR3 DNA reads TGCAGTGCTAGGCCCGTCTATGGCTACACCTTC.

This clonotype has just a few counts. The rearrangement uses TRBV11-2 and TRBJ2-3, with D unresolved. Germline V gives CDR1 SGHAT, CDR2 FQNNGV. The germline V and J ends were trimmed by 5 bases and 0 bases, with 15 bases remaining between them. This CDR3 contains 16 residues. CDR3 nucleotides: TGTGCCAGCAGCCTCCGACCCAACCCTAGCACAGATACGCAGTATTTT. It encodes CASSLRPNPSTDTQYF.

This clonotype has more than one count but fewer than ten. This chain uses TRBV5-1 with TRBJ2-3; D gene unclear. V lost 2 bases and J 2 bases, leaving 12 bases between the germline ends. The CDR3 extends over 15 amino acids. CDR1 SGHRS and CDR2 YFSETQ come from the germline V gene. CDR3 in DNA: TGCGCCAGCAGCTTCGGAGTAGTTCACACAGATACGCAGTATTTT. As protein: CASSFGVVHTDTQYF.

The CDR3 nucleotides are TGTGCCGCAAGGACAGGGGCCAATGAGCAGTTCTTC. Amino acid sequence: CAARTGANEQFF. The chain carries TRBV12-3 or TRBV12-4 and TRBJ2-1; the match to TRBD1 covers 9 bases. The length of the CDR3 is 12 residues. Trimming removed 11 bases from V and 6 bases from J; junction bases left unmatched: 5.

This clonotype was seen a few times. The chain has TRBV6-1 and TRBJ2-3; D perhaps matches TRBD1 (7 bases). V lost 5 bases and J lost 2, with 17 bases in between. CDR3 size: 16 residues. Germline V gene lookup returns CDR1 MNHNS and CDR2 SASEGT. The CDR3 spells CASSPRGDSLTDTQYF. As DNA, the CDR3 is TGTGCCAGCAGTCCCAGGGGGGACAGTCTCACAGATACGCAGTATTTT.

This clonotype was seen only a few times. CDR3 in amino acids: CASTDTREETQYF. CDR3 DNA: TGTGCCAGCACCGATACACGGGAGGAGACCCAGTACTTC. V and J are TRBV12-3 or TRBV12-4 and TRBJ2-5, with D possibly TRBD2 on 6 matching bases. V lost 7 bases and J lost 5, with 14 bases in between. The length of the CDR3 is 13 residues.

This chain links TRBV7-9 with TRBJ1-4; the match to TRBD1 covers 7 bases. Trimming removed 5 bases from V and 5 bases from J; junction bases left unmatched: 5. The CDR3 consists of 14 residues. Looked up from germline, CDR1 is SEHNR and CDR2 is FQNEAQ (reference sequence). The CDR3 loop reads CASSNTGANEKLFF. In DNA, the CDR3 is TGTGCCAGCAGCAATACAGGGGCAAATGAAAAACTGTTTTTT.

The sample holds many counts of this clonotype. CDR3 loop: CASSYGDRAGNTIYF. In DNA, the CDR3 is TGTGCCAGCAGTTACGGGGACAGGGCCGGAAACACCATATATTTT. The chain joins TRBV6-5 to TRBJ1-3, with 9 bases identical to TRBD1. CDR1 and CDR2 (germline): MNHEY, SVGAGI. This CDR3 is built from 15 residues. Germline trimming cut 2 bases from V and 4 bases from J; bases unmatched to any gene: 3.

This clonotype has at least ten counts. V usage is TRBV10-3 and J usage is TRBJ2-1; TRBD2 matches at 12 bases. Per the germline V gene, CDR1 is ENHRY and CDR2 is SYGVKD. This CDR3 spans 16 amino acids. With 8 bases clipped from V and 0 bases from J, the junction kept 5 bases outside the gene matches. As DNA, the CDR3 is TGTGCCATCCGGACTAGCGGGGTTAGCTCCTACAATGAGCAGTTCTTC. Residues: CAIRTSGVSSYNEQFF.

This clonotype has just a few counts. V usage is TRBV27 and J usage is TRBJ2-1; D may be TRBD2 (5 bases). The CDR3 spans 16 residues. Trimming removed 4 bases at V and 1 base at J, with 14 bases between. CDR1 is MNHEY, CDR2 SMNVEV, per germline (reference sequence). The CDR3 region is CASSWSAGVSYNEQFF. As DNA, the CDR3 is TGTGCCAGCAGTTGGTCGGCGGGCGTTTCCTACAATGAGCAGTTCTTC.

This clonotype came up a few times. The J gene is TRBJ2-7, the V gene TRBV3-1; the D is unclear. The CDR3 sequence is 12 residues long. CDR1 and CDR2 (germline): LGHDT, YNNKEL (reference sequence). Deletions cut 7 bases from V and 3 bases from J, with 10 bases between. This chain's CDR3 is CASTGLNYEQYF. In DNA, the CDR3 is TGTGCCAGCACGGGTCTTAACTACGAGCAGTACTTC.

The J gene is TRBJ2-7, the V gene TRBV12-3 or TRBV12-4; D gene unclear. This CDR3 comprises 11 residues. V shed 5 bases and J shed 5 bases, with 7 bases lying between them. The CDR3 here is CASSVQHEQYF. The CDR3 DNA sequence: TGTGCCAGCAGTGTCCAGCACGAGCAGTACTTC.

J is TRBJ2-3 and V is TRBV4-3, with a possible D match to TRBD2 (8 bases). The CDR3 runs 16 residues. Per the germline V gene, CDR1 is LGHNA and CDR2 is YSLEER. V gave up 2 bases and J gave up 7 bases, with 19 bases separating them. In DNA, the CDR3 is TGCGCCAGCAGCCAATTAGCGGGAAAGGGGGCAAATACGCAGTATTTT. It is translated as CASSQLAGKGANTQYF.

This clonotype has a handful of counts. This chain joins TRBV20-1 and TRBJ2-7, with a weak D call TRBD1 (5 bases). The CDR3 loop spans 14 amino acids. Germline lookup yields CDR1 DFQATT and CDR2 SNEGSKA (reference sequence). V gave up 0 bases and J gave up 5 bases, with 14 bases separating them. The CDR3 coding sequence is TGCAGTGCTAGAGAAAGGGGCCCCATGAACGAGCAGTACTTC. Translation gives CSARERGPMNEQYF.

V and J are TRBV5-1 and TRBJ1-5, with D unclear. Trimming removed 1 base from V and 7 bases from J, with 15 bases in between. The CDR3 consists of 15 residues. CDR1 and CDR2 (germline): SGHRS, YFSETQ. The CDR3 nucleotides are TGCGCCAGCAGCTTGACGTCGGATGCGGGGCAGCCCCAGCATTTT. It specifies CASSLTSDAGQPQHF.

This clonotype was counted many times. V is TRBV27 and J is TRBJ1-6; tentatively, D is TRBD1 (6 bases). Germline CDR1 is MNHEY and CDR2 is SMNVEV (reference sequence). V dropped 7 bases and J dropped 7 bases, with 11 bases sitting between them. The CDR3 length is 13 residues. CDR3 in amino acids: CASKGGFNSPLHF. The CDR3 coding sequence is TGTGCCAGCAAAGGGGGGTTCAATTCACCCCTCCACTTT.

The chain joins TRBV6-1 to TRBJ2-1; D may be TRBD2 (6 bases). Trimming removed 6 bases at V and 4 bases at J, with 16 bases between. The CDR3 is 15 residues long. Germline V CDR1 and CDR2: MNHNS, SASEGT. The CDR3 loop reads CASSGRLVRYNEQFF. The CDR3 DNA reads as TGTGCCAGCAGCGGAAGACTAGTAAGGTACAATGAGCAGTTCTTC.

This clonotype was counted a few times. The rearrangement joins TRBV5-6 to TRBJ1-2; D possibly corresponds to TRBD1 (6 bases). V was clipped by 3 bases and J by 4 bases, with 16 bases between them. CDR3 size: 15 residues. Germline assignment: CDR1 SGHDT and CDR2 YYEEEE. The chain's CDR3 is CASSSHHRASYGYTF. Here the CDR3 DNA reads TGTGCCAGCAGCTCTCACCACAGGGCTAGCTATGGCTACACCTTC.

The chain links TRBV6-5 to TRBJ2-1; 14 bases are a match to TRBD2. Per the germline V gene, CDR1 is MNHEY and CDR2 is SVGAGI. CDR3 size: 17 residues. Trimming removed 3 bases from V and 8 bases from J; junction bases left unmatched: 9. CDR3 in amino acids: CASSYTPTSGRGDEQFF. The CDR3 region has the DNA TGTGCCAGCAGTTATACTCCGACTAGCGGGAGGGGGGATGAGCAGTTCTTC.

This clonotype was recorded at least ten times. The chain carries TRBV18 and TRBJ2-7; 8 bases match TRBD1. The CDR3 runs to 13 residues. Germline V gives CDR1 KGHSH, CDR2 LQKENI. V trimming: 3 bases; J trimming: 3 bases; junction bases outside the gene matches: 1. Here the CDR3 DNA reads TGTGCCAGCTCACCCACAGGGGGCTACGAGCAGTACTTC. The encoded protein is CASSPTGGYEQYF.